This T cell receptor (beta chain) was observed in a study of cytomegalovirus exposure and HLA in healthy donors. V was pared by 2 bases and J by 5 bases, with 11 bases of the junction left unmatched. Germline V lookup: CDR1 SGHDN, CDR2 FVKESK. This CDR3 region has 17 residues. 13 Jbeta primers and 60 Vbeta primers were used for the PCR. In the study's own analysis: Later work found 65 million to 85 million unique TCR beta chains, with 9.5 million to 12 million shared. TCRdb's copy holds only in-frame clones and misses some; the assay was immunoSEQ multiplex PCR. That table supplies the V and J calls and clone size; D and trimming were determined from the DNA. The sample lists 150,000 or so clones; roughly four fifths were seen once. Turning to this clone: The antigen is unknown.

Regarding the study as a whole: Accurate prediction of HLA-A and HLA-B alleles (for most subjects) was reportedly achieved from TCR beta sequences. Later work found most CMV-associated TCR beta chains apparently HLA-restricted. Later analysis indicated greater clonal expansion among HLA-associated TCR beta chains than among equally common other chains.

Sequenced material: PBMCs. The chain recombines TRBV14 with TRBJ2-2; 7 bases match TRBD2. This sequence originates from a female donor in good health and CMV-seronegative. The CDR3 coding sequence is TGTGCCAGCAGCCAACCCCTGCGAGCGGGGTCGACCGGGGAGCTGTTTTTT. Protein sequence: CASSQPLRAGSTGELFF. Complete variable domain (other parts from reference TRBV14 and TRBJ2-2): EAGVTQFPSHSVIEKGQTVTLRCDPISGHDNLYWYRRVMGKEIKFLLHFVKESKQDESGMPNNRFLAERTGGTYSTLKVQPAELEDSGVYFCASSQPLRAGSTGELFFGEGSRLTVL.